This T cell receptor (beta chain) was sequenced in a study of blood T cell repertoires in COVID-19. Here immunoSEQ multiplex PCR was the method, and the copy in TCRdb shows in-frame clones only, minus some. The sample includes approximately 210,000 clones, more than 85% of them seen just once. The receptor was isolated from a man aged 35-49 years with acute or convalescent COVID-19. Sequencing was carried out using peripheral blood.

CDR3 nucleotide sequence: TGCGCCAGCGGACAACCAGATTGGGACAATCAGCCCCAGCATTTT. Its protein product is CASGQPDWDNQPQHF. J is TRBJ1-5 and V is TRBV4-1; weak D call: TRBD1 (5 bases). This CDR3 has 15 amino acids. V was shortened by 8 bases and J by 3 bases, with 17 bases between the two germline ends. Germline loops: CDR1 MGHRA, CDR2 YSYEKL.